This T cell receptor beta chain appears in the sequencing data of a study of neoadjuvant anti-PD-1 for oral cavity cancer. The wider study: Patients mostly received three to four biweekly nivolumab doses at 3 mg/kg before surgery. Study-level points and caveats: Treg/Th17 ratio rose with pretreatment blood and fell with post-treatment tumor TCRbeta clonality.

The sample's time point: after neoadjuvant nivolumab, at surgical resection. Libraries were prepared by immunoSEQ multiplex PCR; TCRdb keeps only in-frame clonotypes and omits some of them. The table shows more than 13,000 clones, with 75% occurring only once. Germline CDR1 reads SGHAT; CDR2 reads FQDESV (reference sequence). The CDR3 has 15 residues. V lost 4 bases to trimming and J lost 2 bases, with 12 bases between them. A word on this clone: As yet, its antigen is unknown.

The chain links TRBV11-1 to TRBJ1-3; D remains unclear. The sequencing here drew on PBMCs, taken after nivolumab (anti-PD-1) treatment. This receptor was taken from a person between 40 and 80 years old with oral cavity squamous cell carcinoma. The CDR3 DNA follows: TGTGCCAGCAGCTCTCGGGGTACGACTGGAAACACCATATATTTT. As protein: CASSSRGTTGNTIYF.